This entry concerns a single T cell receptor beta chain. The antigen is not known. These data come from a study of cytomegalovirus exposure and HLA in healthy donors. Turning to the study itself: An early data release held 75 million to 100 million unique TCRs from HLA-typed donors. General study findings and limits: Cytomegalovirus-associated status was assigned to 150 or so TCR beta chains. What a later analysis showed was that several of the most significant clusters appeared linked to common viral pathogens.

With 60 Vbeta and 13 Jbeta primers, the PCR was carried out. Sequencing used immunoSEQ multiplex PCR; TCRdb keeps in-frame clones, though not all of them. This table has around 110,000 clones, approximately 80% appearing once. The CDR3 runs 15 residues. Germline V lookup: CDR1 LNHDA, CDR2 SQIVND (reference sequence). The V gene lost 7 bases and the J gene lost 1 base, with 15 bases spanning the gap. The TCR originated in a woman under 30 in good health and CMV-seropositive. V usage is TRBV19 and J usage is TRBJ2-3; D is perhaps TRBD1 (5 bases). The material sequenced was PBMCs. The CDR3 DNA reads as TGTGCCAGTATGTCTGTAGGACATGGCACAGATACGCAGTATTTT. Its protein product is CASMSVGHGTDTQYF.